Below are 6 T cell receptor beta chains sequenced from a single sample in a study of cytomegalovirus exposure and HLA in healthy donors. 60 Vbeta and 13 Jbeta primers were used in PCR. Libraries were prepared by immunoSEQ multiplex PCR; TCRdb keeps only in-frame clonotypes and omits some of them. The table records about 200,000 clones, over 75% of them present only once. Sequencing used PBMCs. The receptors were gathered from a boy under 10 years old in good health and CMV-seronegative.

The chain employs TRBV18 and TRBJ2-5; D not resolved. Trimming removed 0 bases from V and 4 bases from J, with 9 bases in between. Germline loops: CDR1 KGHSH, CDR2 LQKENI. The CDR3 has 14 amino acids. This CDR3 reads CASSPPPGSETQYF. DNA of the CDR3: TGTGCCAGCTCACCACCTCCGGGTTCAGAGACCCAGTACTTC.

CDR3 region: CSAEQGRAFF. The CDR3 nucleotides read TGCAGTGCTGAACAGGGACGAGCTTTCTTT. This chain joins TRBV20-1 and TRBJ1-1; TRBD1 might be the D (6 bases). The CDR3 loop spans 10 amino acids. The germline V gene encodes CDR1 DFQATT and CDR2 SNEGSKA (reference sequence). V was shortened by 5 bases and J by 10 bases, with 11 bases between the two germline ends.

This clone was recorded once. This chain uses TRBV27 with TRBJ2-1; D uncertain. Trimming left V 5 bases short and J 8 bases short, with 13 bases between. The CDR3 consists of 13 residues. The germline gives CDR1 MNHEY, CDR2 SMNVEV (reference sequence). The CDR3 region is CASSLSRVDEQFF. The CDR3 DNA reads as TGTGCCAGCAGTCTGTCCCGTGTCGATGAGCAGTTCTTC.

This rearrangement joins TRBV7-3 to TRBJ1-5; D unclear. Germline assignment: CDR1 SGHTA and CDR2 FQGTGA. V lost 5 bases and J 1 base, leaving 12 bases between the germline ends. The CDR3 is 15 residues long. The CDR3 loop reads CASSLGPQSNQPQHF. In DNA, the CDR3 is TGTGCCAGCAGCCTAGGTCCGCAGAGCAATCAGCCCCAGCATTTT.

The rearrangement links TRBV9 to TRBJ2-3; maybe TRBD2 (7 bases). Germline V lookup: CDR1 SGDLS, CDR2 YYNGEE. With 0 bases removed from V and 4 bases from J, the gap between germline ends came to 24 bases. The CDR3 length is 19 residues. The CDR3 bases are TGTGCCAGCAGCGTAGAGGGGGGGGGCATAGGGATAGTAGCAGATACGCAGTATTTT. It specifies CASSVEGGGIGIVADTQYF.

The CDR3 loop reads CASSEGGRTEAFF. Written as DNA, the CDR3 is TGTGCCAGCAGCGAGGGAGGGCGCACTGAAGCTTTCTTT. V and J are TRBV9 and TRBJ1-1; D ambiguous. CDR1 is SGDLS and CDR2 is YYNGEE in the germline V gene. V lost 3 bases and J lost 4, with 10 bases in between. CDR3 size: 13 residues.